Listed below are T cell receptor beta chains from one sample, sequenced in a study of T cell repertoires in cytomegalovirus infection. A single record per CDR3 protein comes from TCRdb applying MiXCR to the reads. Here the sample spans around 81,000 distinct CDR3 sequences, roughly 40% being singletons. Antigens for these TCRs are unknown. The input for sequencing was CD8+ T cells from cultured PBMCs, taken from culture after CMV antigen stimulation. These receptors all stem from a human donor in good health (CMV status not recorded). Some clones in this sample may be carry-over from other donors' samples. Both conserved end residues are part of each CDR3. Each record gives: CDR3 protein, CDR3 DNA, clone size, J gene, V gene, D gene. A D gene is named only where the DNA matches it firmly. A clone size is listed for some rows: how often the clone was seen (once, few, many), or a class if it is expanded.

CASSEGWVTNQPQHF,TGTGCCAGCAGTGAAGGTTGGGTTACCAATCAGCCCCAGCATTTT,-,TRBJ1-5,TRBV6-1,-
CASSFLAGASTDTQYF,TGTGCCAGCAGCTTTCTAGCGGGGGCCAGCACAGATACGCAGTATTTT,many,TRBJ2-3,TRBV7-2,TRBD2
CASSQEDSPTNYGYTF,TGCGCCAGCAGCCAAGAGGACAGTCCGACTAACTATGGCTACACCTTC,few,TRBJ1-2,TRBV4-1,-
CSARDDKDGTGLWGYTF,TGCAGTGCTAGAGATGACAAGGACGGGACAGGGTTATGGGGCTACACCTTC,few,TRBJ1-2,TRBV20-1,TRBD1
CASSPGASGGYTF,TGTGCCAGCAGCCCCGGTGCGAGCGGGGGCTACACCTTC,-,TRBJ1-2,TRBV7-8,-
CASSLNRIGSYEQYF,TGTGCCAGCAGCCTCAACCGAATTGGCTCCTACGAGCAGTACTTC,-,TRBJ2-7,TRBV6-8,-
CASSRPGGAAKGVQGNTEAFF,TGTGCCAGCAGCCGCCCAGGGGGCGCCGCGAAGGGTGTACAAGGGAACACTGAAGCTTTCTTT,-,TRBJ1-1,TRBV7-6,TRBD1
CASSAIPGAKGEQYF,TGTGCCAGCAGCGCCATACCCGGGGCCAAAGGCGAGCAGTACTTC,-,TRBJ2-7,TRBV11-1,-
CASSLGSNYGYTF,TGTGCCAGCAGCTTGGGCAGTAACTATGGCTACACCTTC,-,TRBJ1-2,TRBV5-6,-
CASSRLHANTGELFF,TGTGCCAGCAGCCGACTTCACGCGAACACCGGGGAGCTGTTTTTT,once,TRBJ2-2,TRBV7-8,-
CASSQEGGVRPINEQFF,TGCGCCAGCAGCCAAGAAGGCGGGGTGAGGCCAATCAATGAGCAGTTCTTC,-,TRBJ2-1,TRBV4-1,-
CASSRTGLPQSNVLTF,TGCGCCAGCAGCAGGACAGGGCTTCCCCAGTCCAACGTCCTGACTTTC,few,TRBJ2-6,TRBV4-1,TRBD1
CASSPDSLYGYTF,TGTGCCAGCAGCCCGGACTCTCTCTATGGCTACACCTTC,few,TRBJ1-2,TRBV11-2,-
CSARGAGFTEAFF,TGCAGTGCTAGAGGGGCAGGGTTCACTGAAGCTTTCTTT,-,TRBJ1-1,TRBV20-1,-
CASSIAGGGTTEQYF,TGTGCCAGCAGCATAGCGGGGGGAGGAACGACCGAGCAGTACTTC,few,TRBJ2-7,TRBV27,TRBD2
CASSLRGGTGELFF,TGTGCCAGCAGTTTACGTGGGGGCACCGGGGAGCTGTTTTTT,-,TRBJ2-2,TRBV27,-
CASSSVHLEF,TGTGCCAGCAGTTCAGTCCACCTCGAATTC,-,TRBJ1-2,TRBV12-3/TRBV12-4,-
CASSLNRGSHEQYF,TGTGCCAGCAGCTTAAACAGGGGGTCCCACGAGCAGTACTTC,-,TRBJ2-7,TRBV7-2,TRBD1
CASSTGGGTYNEQFF,TGTGCCAGTAGTACGGGCGGGGGAACCTACAATGAGCAGTTCTTC,few,TRBJ2-1,TRBV19,TRBD2
CSAKKEGLDTEAFF,TGCAGTGCTAAAAAAGAGGGGCTAGACACTGAAGCTTTCTTT,few,TRBJ1-1,TRBV20-1,-
CASSSGTGGSPLHF,TGTGCCAGCAGCTCCGGGACAGGGGGCTCACCCCTCCACTTT,-,TRBJ1-6,TRBV7-6,TRBD1
CASSFGPSYEQYF,TGTGCCAGTAGTTTCGGACCCTCCTACGAGCAGTACTTC,few,TRBJ2-7,TRBV19,-
CATKDTFYGYTF,TGTGCCACCAAGGACACCTTCTATGGCTACACCTTC,-,TRBJ1-2,TRBV7-6,-
CASSLGYEQFF,TGCGCCAGCAGCTTGGGATATGAGCAGTTCTTC,-,TRBJ2-1,TRBV5-1,-
CASSLGQSSETQYF,TGTGCCAGCAGCTTAGGACAGTCTTCGGAGACCCAGTACTTC,-,TRBJ2-5,TRBV7-6,-
CASSPRSSPTYNEQFF,TGTGCCAGCAGCCCGCGGTCTTCACCCACCTACAATGAGCAGTTCTTC,-,TRBJ2-1,TRBV7-4,-
CASSFRDGAQETQYF,TGTGCCAGCAGCTTTCGGGACGGGGCTCAAGAGACCCAGTACTTC,many,TRBJ2-5,TRBV5-5,-
CASSEGGNEQFF,TGTGCCAGCAGTGAGGGTGGGAATGAGCAGTTCTTC,-,TRBJ2-1,TRBV25-1,-
CASSLDPGLVGNEQFF,TGTGCCAGCAGCTTAGACCCTGGCCTAGTCGGTAATGAGCAGTTCTTC,-,TRBJ2-1,TRBV7-6,-
CASSWGGTDTQYF,TGTGCCAGCAGTTGGGGGGGCACAGATACGCAGTATTTT,-,TRBJ2-3,TRBV6-6,-
CASSSPKQETQYF,TGTGCCAGCAGCTCCCCTAAACAAGAGACCCAGTACTTC,-,TRBJ2-5,TRBV11-2,-
CASSFTGGYNEQFF,TGCGCCAGCAGCTTTACAGGGGGCTACAATGAGCAGTTCTTC,-,TRBJ2-1,TRBV5-1,TRBD1
CASSLDTTSYEQYF,TGTGCCAGCAGCTTAGATACAACATCTTACGAGCAGTACTTC,-,TRBJ2-7,TRBV7-2,-
CASSNPGWGYTF,TGTGCCAGCAGTAACCCAGGTTGGGGCTACACCTTC,few,TRBJ1-2,TRBV12-3/TRBV12-4,-
CASRPPSTIYF,TGTGCCAGCAGGCCGCCCAGCACCATATATTTT,few,TRBJ1-3,TRBV28,-
CASSLRGPYEQYF,TGTGCCAGCAGCTTGCGCGGGCCCTACGAGCAGTACTTC,once,TRBJ2-7,TRBV5-6,-
CASASWGGQETQYF,TGTGCCAGCGCTTCATGGGGGGGCCAAGAGACCCAGTACTTC,-,TRBJ2-5,TRBV11-2,TRBD2
CSVPNDRGQGYTF,TGCAGCGTCCCCAACGACAGGGGGCAAGGCTACACCTTC,-,TRBJ1-2,TRBV29-1,TRBD1
CASSSGLAGGSYNEQFF,TGTGCCAGCAGTTCGGGACTAGCGGGGGGTTCCTACAATGAGCAGTTCTTC,few,TRBJ2-1,TRBV12-3/TRBV12-4,TRBD2
CASVAWGTGELFF,TGTGCCAGTGTTGCTTGGGGCACCGGGGAGCTGTTTTTT,-,TRBJ2-2,TRBV19,-
CASSKLQDDHGYTF,TGTGCCAGCAGCAAACTACAGGATGATCATGGCTACACCTTC,few,TRBJ1-2,TRBV27,-